This T cell receptor beta chain was obtained from a study of T cell responses to AZD1222 COVID-19 vaccine. Findings and limits, study-wide: Among vaccine-associated CD4 TCRs, coverage spanned spike, with dominance at 160-218 and 743-854. Donors were mostly white British, more females; clonal diversity possibly underestimated. Repertoires were obtained solely post-peak T cell response. Only a handful of AZD1222 recipients were seropositive at baseline.

Remarks on this clone: Its antigen is not identified.

Here immunoSEQ multiplex PCR was the method, and the copy in TCRdb shows in-frame clones only, minus some. The sample records about 190,000 clones, approximately 90% being singletons. CDR1 is LNHNV, CDR2 YYDKDF, per germline (reference sequence). The CDR3 is 17 residues long. With V trimmed by 0 bases and J by 2 bases, 8 bases remained unmatched. Sequencing used peripheral blood, obtained 28 days after the second dose of the MenACWY control vaccine. This rearrangement joins TRBV15 to TRBJ2-5; the match to TRBD2 covers 8 bases. This clonotype originated in an adult who received the MenACWY meningococcal vaccine as a control. This CDR3 is CATSRDPGGPGQETQYF. The CDR3 DNA sequence: TGTGCCACCAGCAGAGATCCGGGAGGGCCGGGGCAAGAGACCCAGTACTTC.